This T cell receptor beta chain was sequenced for a study of metastatic and nonmetastatic thyroid tumors. Findings and limits, study-wide: Significantly greater TCR beta diversity was reportedly found in malignant thyroid tumors than in benign nodules (in blood and tumor).

CDR1 and CDR2 from the germline V gene are LNHDA and SQIVND (reference sequence). V was trimmed by 3 bases and J by 5 bases, leaving 14 bases between them. The CDR3 consists of 15 residues. This clone was recorded many times. Antigen unknown. All patients were untreated before thyroid surgery. In the authors' methods: For papillary thyroid cancer, a distant-metastasis classifier was constructed from CDR3 differences observed across clinicopathological groups. TCRdb re-clonotyped the PCR reads via MiXCR. TCRdb assigned the V and J calls; the authors' analysis was not used. The table includes around 31,000 clones, 14% to 15% detected once.

The clonotype comes from a male donor with papillary thyroid cancer or a benign thyroid nodule (not recorded which). Some clones in this sample may be carry-over from other donors' samples. The sequencing input was blood. The chain couples TRBV19 to TRBJ1-5, with a possible D match to TRBD1 (6 bases). The CDR3: CASSISGGRHQPQHF. The CDR3 DNA reads as TGTGCCAGTAGTATTTCTGGGGGCCGGCATCAGCCCCAGCATTTT.